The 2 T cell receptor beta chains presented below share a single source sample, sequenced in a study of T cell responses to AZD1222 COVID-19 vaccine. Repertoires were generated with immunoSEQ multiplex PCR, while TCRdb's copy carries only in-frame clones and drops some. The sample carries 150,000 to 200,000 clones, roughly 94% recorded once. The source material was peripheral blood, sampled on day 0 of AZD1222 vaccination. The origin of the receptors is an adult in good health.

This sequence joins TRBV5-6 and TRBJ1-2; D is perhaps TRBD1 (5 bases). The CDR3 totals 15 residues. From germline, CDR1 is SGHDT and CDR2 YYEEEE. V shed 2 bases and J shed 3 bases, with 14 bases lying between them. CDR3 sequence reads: CASSLKGRVDYGYTF. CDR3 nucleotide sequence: TGTGCCAGCAGCTTAAAGGGGCGGGTAGACTATGGCTACACCTTC.

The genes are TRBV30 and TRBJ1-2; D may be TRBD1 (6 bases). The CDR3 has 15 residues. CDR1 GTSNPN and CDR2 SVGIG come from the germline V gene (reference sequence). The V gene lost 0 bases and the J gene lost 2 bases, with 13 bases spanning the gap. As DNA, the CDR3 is TGTGCCTGGAGTGTATTCGGACAGACCAACTATGGCTACACCTTC. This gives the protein CAWSVFGQTNYGYTF.